A selection of T cell receptor beta chains follows, all from one sample in a study of blood T cell repertoires in COVID-19. Some clones are missing from TCRdb's copy, which holds only in-frame ones; the method was immunoSEQ multiplex PCR. The sample holds around 160,000 clones, 89% seen once. The sequenced material came from peripheral blood. Receptor source: a man aged 60-69 years with acute or convalescent COVID-19. The CDR3 runs from the conserved cysteine through the conserved F or W. Fields, in order: clone size, J gene, V gene, D gene, CDR3 protein, CDR3 DNA. The D gene is left open where the match is weak. For some rows the clone size is stated as once, few or many, or as a class when expanded; others skip it.

abundance: -
j_gene: TRBJ2-7
v_gene: TRBV11-2
d_gene: TRBD1
CDR3aa: CASSLASQGAYEQYF
CDR3nt: TGTGCCAGCAGCTTAGCTAGCCAGGGGGCGTACGAGCAGTACTTC

abundance: -
j_gene: TRBJ1-1
v_gene: TRBV5-1
d_gene: TRBD1
CDR3aa: CASKMTGGSTEAFF
CDR3nt: TGCGCCAGCAAGATGACAGGGGGTAGTACTGAAGCTTTCTTT

abundance: -
j_gene: TRBJ1-1
v_gene: TRBV7-2
d_gene: -
CDR3aa: CASSPRVETTNTEAFF
CDR3nt: TGTGCCAGCAGCCCGCGAGTGGAGACCACGAACACTGAAGCTTTCTTT

abundance: -
j_gene: TRBJ2-3
v_gene: TRBV12-3/TRBV12-4
d_gene: -
CDR3aa: CASSLGETDTQYF
CDR3nt: TGTGCCAGCAGTCTCGGAGAGACAGATACGCAGTATTTT

abundance: -
j_gene: TRBJ2-1
v_gene: TRBV4-3
d_gene: TRBD2
CDR3aa: CASSQDGLAGVGEQFF
CDR3nt: TGCGCCAGCAGCCAAGATGGCCTAGCGGGGGTTGGCGAGCAGTTCTTC

abundance: -
j_gene: TRBJ1-5
v_gene: TRBV12-5
d_gene: -
CDR3aa: CASGLGGWNQPQHF
CDR3nt: TGTGCTAGTGGCTTGGGGGGCTGGAATCAGCCCCAGCATTTT

abundance: -
j_gene: TRBJ1-5
v_gene: TRBV18
d_gene: TRBD1
CDR3aa: CASSRGQGVSQPQHF
CDR3nt: TGTGCCAGCTCTCGCGGACAGGGGGTAAGTCAGCCCCAGCATTTT

abundance: -
j_gene: TRBJ2-1
v_gene: TRBV9
d_gene: -
CDR3aa: CASSVSLEWSNEQFF
CDR3nt: TGTGCCAGCAGCGTAAGTCTAGAGTGGAGCAATGAGCAGTTCTTC

abundance: -
j_gene: TRBJ2-1
v_gene: TRBV9
d_gene: -
CDR3aa: CASSVRPSWDEQFF
CDR3nt: TGTGCCAGCAGCGTAAGGCCTAGCTGGGATGAGCAGTTCTTC

abundance: -
j_gene: TRBJ1-2
v_gene: TRBV3-1/TRBV3-2
d_gene: -
CDR3aa: CASSQVLGFGYTF
CDR3nt: TGTGCCAGCAGCCAAGTGCTAGGATTCGGCTACACCTTC

abundance: -
j_gene: TRBJ2-7
v_gene: TRBV27
d_gene: -
CDR3aa: CASSLRAGGLAYEQYF
CDR3nt: TGTGCCAGCAGTCTCCGAGCGGGCGGATTAGCCTACGAGCAGTACTTC

abundance: -
j_gene: TRBJ2-3
v_gene: TRBV6-5
d_gene: TRBD1
CDR3aa: CASSWSRGRRTDTQYF
CDR3nt: TGTGCCAGCAGTTGGTCCAGGGGGCGTAGGACAGATACGCAGTATTTT

abundance: once
j_gene: TRBJ1-1
v_gene: TRBV18
d_gene: -
CDR3aa: CASSREGTEAFF
CDR3nt: TGTGCCAGCTCACGGGAGGGGACTGAAGCTTTCTTT

abundance: -
j_gene: TRBJ2-3
v_gene: TRBV4-2
d_gene: -
CDR3aa: CASSQDPGVTDTQYF
CDR3nt: TGTGCCAGCAGCCAAGATCCCGGGGTCACAGATACGCAGTATTTT

abundance: -
j_gene: TRBJ2-3
v_gene: TRBV19
d_gene: -
CDR3aa: CASSNNELLNTDTQYF
CDR3nt: TGTGCCAGTAGTAATAATGAGCTTCTCAACACAGATACGCAGTATTTT

abundance: once
j_gene: TRBJ2-2
v_gene: TRBV27
d_gene: -
CDR3aa: CASSFSAAFEHRGAVF
CDR3nt: TGTGCCAGCAGTTTCAGCGCAGCCTTCGAACACCGGGGAGCTGTTTTT

abundance: few
j_gene: TRBJ1-4
v_gene: TRBV5-5
d_gene: -
CDR3aa: CASSPGTGQKLFF
CDR3nt: TGTGCCAGCAGCCCTGGGACTGGTCAAAAACTGTTTTTT

abundance: few
j_gene: TRBJ1-5
v_gene: TRBV7-2
d_gene: -
CDR3aa: CASSRGDSNQPQHF
CDR3nt: TGTGCCAGCAGCCGGGGGGATAGCAATCAGCCCCAGCATTTT

abundance: -
j_gene: TRBJ2-1
v_gene: TRBV6-5
d_gene: TRBD2
CDR3aa: CASSYPSGGVSEQFF
CDR3nt: TGTGCCAGCAGTTACCCAAGCGGGGGGGTATCTGAGCAGTTCTTC

abundance: -
j_gene: TRBJ2-7
v_gene: TRBV2
d_gene: -
CDR3aa: CASLRGTIYEQYF
CDR3nt: TGTGCCAGCCTGCGGGGTACCATCTACGAGCAGTACTTC

abundance: -
j_gene: TRBJ2-1
v_gene: TRBV28
d_gene: -
CDR3aa: CASSFGQGGSKSYNEQFF
CDR3nt: TGTGCCAGCAGTTTCGGGCAGGGTGGGTCCAAGTCCTACAATGAGCAGTTCTTC

abundance: -
j_gene: TRBJ2-1
v_gene: TRBV9
d_gene: -
CDR3aa: CASSVAQTSLSGEQFF
CDR3nt: TGTGCCAGCAGCGTAGCCCAAACTAGTCTCTCGGGTGAGCAGTTCTTC

abundance: few
j_gene: TRBJ1-3
v_gene: TRBV6-5
d_gene: -
CDR3aa: CASSSSPQGRTNTIYF
CDR3nt: TGTGCCAGCAGTTCCTCCCCACAGGGAAGAACAAACACCATATATTTT

abundance: -
j_gene: TRBJ1-1
v_gene: TRBV18
d_gene: TRBD1
CDR3aa: CASSPPNRGSLTEAFF
CDR3nt: TGTGCCAGCTCACCACCGAACAGGGGTTCACTTACTGAAGCTTTCTTT

abundance: -
j_gene: TRBJ2-1
v_gene: TRBV6-5
d_gene: -
CDR3aa: CASSLGQNEQFF
CDR3nt: TGTGCCAGCAGCCTTGGACAGAATGAGCAGTTCTTC

abundance: -
j_gene: TRBJ1-3
v_gene: TRBV6-5
d_gene: TRBD1
CDR3aa: CASSYSETGGRNTIYF
CDR3nt: TGTGCCAGCAGTTACTCTGAGACAGGGGGTAGAAACACCATATATTTT

abundance: once
j_gene: TRBJ1-3
v_gene: TRBV9
d_gene: -
CDR3aa: CASSLSWEEHSGNTIYF
CDR3nt: TGTGCCAGCAGCCTATCCTGGGAGGAACACTCTGGAAACACCATATATTTT

abundance: -
j_gene: TRBJ2-4
v_gene: TRBV3-1/TRBV3-2
d_gene: TRBD1
CDR3aa: CASSQGQLLAKNIQYF
CDR3nt: TGTGCCAGCAGCCAGGGACAGCTTCTAGCCAAAAACATTCAGTACTTC

abundance: -
j_gene: TRBJ2-7
v_gene: TRBV30
d_gene: TRBD2
CDR3aa: CAWSAGGARYEQYF
CDR3nt: TGTGCCTGGAGTGCGGGGGGGGCTAGGTACGAGCAGTACTTC

abundance: -
j_gene: TRBJ1-5
v_gene: TRBV2
d_gene: TRBD1
CDR3aa: CASKPGQGAINQPQHF
CDR3nt: TGTGCCAGCAAACCGGGACAGGGGGCTATTAATCAGCCCCAGCATTTT

abundance: -
j_gene: TRBJ1-1
v_gene: TRBV15
d_gene: -
CDR3aa: CATSRGSEAFF
CDR3nt: TGTGCCACCAGCAGAGGGAGTGAAGCTTTCTTT

abundance: -
j_gene: TRBJ2-1
v_gene: TRBV2
d_gene: TRBD1
CDR3aa: CASSSTGGRYNEQFF
CDR3nt: TGTGCCAGCAGTTCAACAGGGGGCCGTTACAATGAGCAGTTCTTC

abundance: -
j_gene: TRBJ2-1
v_gene: TRBV5-4
d_gene: TRBD2
CDR3aa: CASSPVASGGRDEQFF
CDR3nt: TGTGCCAGCAGCCCCGTCGCTAGCGGGGGTCGTGATGAGCAGTTCTTC

abundance: -
j_gene: TRBJ1-1
v_gene: TRBV9
d_gene: TRBD1
CDR3aa: CASSVTGVTEAFF
CDR3nt: TGTGCCAGCAGCGTCACAGGGGTCACTGAAGCTTTCTTT

abundance: -
j_gene: TRBJ2-5
v_gene: TRBV7-3
d_gene: -
CDR3aa: CASSFPGKTQYF
CDR3nt: TGTGCCAGCAGCTTTCCGGGGAAGACCCAGTACTTC

abundance: once
j_gene: TRBJ1-1
v_gene: TRBV6-2/TRBV6-3
d_gene: -
CDR3aa: CASSYLGRNTEAFF
CDR3nt: TGTGCCAGCAGTTACCTCGGGAGGAACACTGAAGCTTTCTTT

abundance: -
j_gene: TRBJ2-3
v_gene: TRBV9
d_gene: TRBD2
CDR3aa: CASTPWEAGGPHGDTQYF
CDR3nt: TGTGCCAGCACTCCTTGGGAGGCGGGGGGCCCCCACGGGGATACGCAGTATTTT

abundance: -
j_gene: TRBJ2-7
v_gene: TRBV11-2
d_gene: TRBD2
CDR3aa: CASRRLAGGGEQYF
CDR3nt: TGTGCCAGCAGAAGACTAGCGGGGGGAGGTGAGCAGTACTTC

abundance: -
j_gene: TRBJ2-2
v_gene: TRBV11-3
d_gene: TRBD2
CDR3aa: CASSLVSSGSNTGELFF
CDR3nt: TGTGCCAGCAGCTTAGTATCTAGCGGTTCGAACACCGGGGAGCTGTTTTTT

abundance: -
j_gene: TRBJ1-1
v_gene: TRBV25-1
d_gene: -
CDR3aa: CASSEGGRNTEAFF
CDR3nt: TGTGCCAGCAGTGAGGGGGGAAGGAACACTGAAGCTTTCTTT

abundance: -
j_gene: TRBJ1-6
v_gene: TRBV27
d_gene: -
CDR3aa: CASSWRGGSPLHF
CDR3nt: TGTGCCAGCAGTTGGAGGGGAGGTTCACCCCTCCACTTT

abundance: -
j_gene: TRBJ2-7
v_gene: TRBV4-3
d_gene: -
CDR3aa: CASSQSLDRRAYEQYF
CDR3nt: TGCGCCAGCAGCCAAAGCCTGGACAGGAGGGCCTACGAGCAGTACTTC

abundance: -
j_gene: TRBJ1-5
v_gene: TRBV19
d_gene: -
CDR3aa: CASTIGGASNQPQHF
CDR3nt: TGTGCCAGTACCATAGGGGGGGCAAGCAATCAGCCCCAGCATTTT

abundance: -
j_gene: TRBJ2-1
v_gene: TRBV5-6
d_gene: TRBD1
CDR3aa: CASSPRQGHEQFF
CDR3nt: TGTGCCAGCAGCCCCCGACAGGGACATGAGCAGTTCTTC

abundance: -
j_gene: TRBJ1-2
v_gene: TRBV24-1
d_gene: -
CDR3aa: CATSSGILEYGYTF
CDR3nt: TGTGCCACCAGTTCTGGGATACTAGAATATGGCTACACCTTC

abundance: -
j_gene: TRBJ1-2
v_gene: TRBV7-9
d_gene: -
CDR3aa: CASSSSFLGNGYTF
CDR3nt: TGTGCCAGCAGTTCTAGCTTCCTGGGCAATGGCTACACCTTC

abundance: once
j_gene: TRBJ1-1
v_gene: TRBV5-1
d_gene: TRBD1
CDR3aa: CASSLADRDRVATNTEAFF
CDR3nt: TGCGCCAGCAGCTTGGCCGACCGGGACAGGGTTGCGACAAACACTGAAGCTTTCTTT

abundance: -
j_gene: TRBJ2-7
v_gene: TRBV6-6
d_gene: -
CDR3aa: CASRPPGQEAYEQYF
CDR3nt: TGTGCCAGCCGTCCTCCAGGCCAGGAGGCCTACGAGCAGTACTTC

abundance: -
j_gene: TRBJ1-1
v_gene: TRBV11-3
d_gene: -
CDR3aa: CASSASLGQGNTEAFF
CDR3nt: TGTGCCAGCAGCGCGTCCTTGGGGCAGGGGAACACTGAAGCTTTCTTT

abundance: -
j_gene: TRBJ1-5
v_gene: TRBV2
d_gene: -
CDR3aa: CASRTQGDQPQHF
CDR3nt: TGTGCCAGCAGAACCCAGGGCGATCAGCCCCAGCATTTT

abundance: -
j_gene: TRBJ1-1
v_gene: TRBV5-1
d_gene: TRBD1
CDR3aa: CASSPQLRGQVNTEAFF
CDR3nt: TGCGCCAGCAGCCCGCAACTCAGGGGGCAAGTGAACACTGAAGCTTTCTTT

abundance: -
j_gene: TRBJ2-3
v_gene: TRBV4-2
d_gene: TRBD2
CDR3aa: CASSQDGAGGGADTQYF
CDR3nt: TGTGCCAGCAGCCAAGACGGGGCGGGGGGCGGCGCAGATACGCAGTATTTT

abundance: -
j_gene: TRBJ2-3
v_gene: TRBV5-1
d_gene: TRBD1
CDR3aa: CASSLMTGITTDTQYF
CDR3nt: TGCGCCAGCAGCTTGATGACAGGGATTACGACAGATACGCAGTATTTT